A selection of T cell receptor beta chains follows, all from one sample in a study of cytomegalovirus exposure and HLA in healthy donors. The table came from immunoSEQ multiplex PCR; TCRdb's copy has only in-frame clones and leaves some out. The sample includes 150,000 to 200,000 clones, around 85% seen only once; the top ten take about 16%. The sequenced sample was PBMCs. The receptors shown here come from a man younger than 35 in good health and CMV-seropositive. CDR3s leave out the opening cysteine and the closing phenylalanine or tryptophan. D genes are given only for firm matches.

CDR3aa	d_gene	v_gene	j_gene
ASSAGTSGNNEQF	TRBD2	TRBV18	TRBJ2-1
ASSKAQFGRDFYEQY	NA	TRBV21-1	TRBJ2-7
ASSVDSGGGYEQY	TRBD2	TRBV9	TRBJ2-7
ASSEGNVFIYGYT	NA	TRBV5-6	TRBJ1-2
ASNGLAGGPGGDTQY	TRBD2	TRBV27	TRBJ2-3
ASRTGQGTYEQY	TRBD1	TRBV28	TRBJ2-7
ASSLEPANQPQH	NA	TRBV7-2	TRBJ1-5
ASSWGQSGETQY	TRBD1	TRBV5-1	TRBJ2-5
ATSRDSGGGTQY	TRBD2	TRBV15	TRBJ2-5
SVDGGAGSDTQY	NA	TRBV29-1	TRBJ2-3
ASSFGLAGGIEQF	TRBD2	TRBV14	TRBJ2-1
ASSARTGTSSYEQY	TRBD1	TRBV6-1	TRBJ2-7
ASSQAETGFFNEQF	TRBD1	TRBV4-1	TRBJ2-1
ASFDRAGANVLT	TRBD1	TRBV5-1	TRBJ2-6
ASSLLRAGAISYEQY	TRBD2	TRBV11-2	TRBJ2-7
ASSVGYNEQF	NA	TRBV9	TRBJ2-1